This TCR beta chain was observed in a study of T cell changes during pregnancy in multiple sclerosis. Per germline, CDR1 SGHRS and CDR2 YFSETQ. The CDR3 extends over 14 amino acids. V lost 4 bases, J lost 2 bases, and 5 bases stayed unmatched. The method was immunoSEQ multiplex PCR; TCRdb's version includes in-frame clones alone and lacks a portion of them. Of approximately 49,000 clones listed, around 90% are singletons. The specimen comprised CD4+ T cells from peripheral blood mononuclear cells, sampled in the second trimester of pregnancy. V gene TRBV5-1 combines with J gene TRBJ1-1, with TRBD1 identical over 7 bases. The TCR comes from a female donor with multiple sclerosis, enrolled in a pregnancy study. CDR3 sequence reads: CASSKGDSNTEAFF. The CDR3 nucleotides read TGCGCCAGCAGCAAAGGGGACAGCAACACTGAAGCTTTCTTT. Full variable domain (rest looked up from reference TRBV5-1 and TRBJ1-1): KAGVTQTPRYLIKTRGQQVTLSCSPISGHRSVSWYQQTPGQGLQFLFEYFSETQRNKGNFPGRFSGRQFSNSRSEMNVSTLELGDSALYLCASSKGDSNTEAFFGQGTRLTVV.